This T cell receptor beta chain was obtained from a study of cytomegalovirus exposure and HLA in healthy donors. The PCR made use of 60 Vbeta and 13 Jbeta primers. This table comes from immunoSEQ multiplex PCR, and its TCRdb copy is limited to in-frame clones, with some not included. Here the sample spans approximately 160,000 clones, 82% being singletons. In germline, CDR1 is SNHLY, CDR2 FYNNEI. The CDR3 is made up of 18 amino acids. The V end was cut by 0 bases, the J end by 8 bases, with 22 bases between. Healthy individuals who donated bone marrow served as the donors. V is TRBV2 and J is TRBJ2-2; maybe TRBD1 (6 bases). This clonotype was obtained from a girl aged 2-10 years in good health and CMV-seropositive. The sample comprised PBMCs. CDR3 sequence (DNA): TGTGCCAGCAGTGAAGCCCTCGAGGGCCTTAAGGGGGAAGGGGAGCTGTTTTTT. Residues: CASSEALEGLKGEGELFF.